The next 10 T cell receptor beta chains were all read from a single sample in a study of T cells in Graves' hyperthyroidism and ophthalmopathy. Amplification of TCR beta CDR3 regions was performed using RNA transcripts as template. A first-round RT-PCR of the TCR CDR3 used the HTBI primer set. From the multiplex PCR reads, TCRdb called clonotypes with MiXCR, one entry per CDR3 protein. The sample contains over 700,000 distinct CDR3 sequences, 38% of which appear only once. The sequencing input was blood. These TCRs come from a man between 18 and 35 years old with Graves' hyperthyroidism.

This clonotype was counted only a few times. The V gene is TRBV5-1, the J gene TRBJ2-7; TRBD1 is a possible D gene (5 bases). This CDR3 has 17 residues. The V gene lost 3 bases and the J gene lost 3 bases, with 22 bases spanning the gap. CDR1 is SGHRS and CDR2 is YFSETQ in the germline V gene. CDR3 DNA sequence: TGCGCCAGCAGCTCTAATCTCCAGGGATACGGACACTACGAGCAGTACTTC. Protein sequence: CASSSNLQGYGHYEQYF.

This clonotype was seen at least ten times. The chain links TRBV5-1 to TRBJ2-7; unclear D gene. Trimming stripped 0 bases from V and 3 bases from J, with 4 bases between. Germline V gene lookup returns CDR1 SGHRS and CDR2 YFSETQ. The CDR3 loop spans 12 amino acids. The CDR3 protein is CASSLDGYEQYF. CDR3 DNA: TGCGCCAGCAGCTTGGACGGCTACGAGCAGTACTTC. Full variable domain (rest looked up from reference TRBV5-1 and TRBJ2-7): KAGVTQTPRYLIKTRGQQVTLSCSPISGHRSVSWYQQTPGQGLQFLFEYFSETQRNKGNFPGRFSGRQFSNSRSEMNVSTLELGDSALYLCASSLDGYEQYFGPGTRLTVT.

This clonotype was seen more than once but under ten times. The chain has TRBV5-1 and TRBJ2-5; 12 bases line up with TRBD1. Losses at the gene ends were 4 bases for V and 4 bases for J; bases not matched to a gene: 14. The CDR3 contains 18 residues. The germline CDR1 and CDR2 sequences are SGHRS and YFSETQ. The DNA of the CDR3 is TGCGCCAGCAGCACCGGGACAGGGGGCGCTTGGTCAGGAGAGACCCAGTACTTC. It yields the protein CASSTGTGGAWSGETQYF. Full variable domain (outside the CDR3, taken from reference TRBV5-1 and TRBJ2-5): KAGVTQTPRYLIKTRGQQVTLSCSPISGHRSVSWYQQTPGQGLQFLFEYFSETQRNKGNFPGRFSGRQFSNSRSEMNVSTLELGDSALYLCASSTGTGGAWSGETQYFGPGTRLLVL.

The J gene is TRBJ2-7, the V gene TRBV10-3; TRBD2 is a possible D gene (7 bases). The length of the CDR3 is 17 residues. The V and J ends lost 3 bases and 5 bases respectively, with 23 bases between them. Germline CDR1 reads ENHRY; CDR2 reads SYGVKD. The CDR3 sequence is CAISEREGGAGRHEQYF. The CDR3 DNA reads TGTGCCATCAGTGAACGGGAAGGGGGAGCGGGAAGGCACGAGCAGTACTTC.

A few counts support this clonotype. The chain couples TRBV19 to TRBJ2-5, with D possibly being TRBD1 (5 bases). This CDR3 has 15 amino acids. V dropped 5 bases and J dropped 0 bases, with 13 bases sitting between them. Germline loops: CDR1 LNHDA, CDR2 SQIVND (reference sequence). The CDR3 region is CASSSDDSNQETQYF. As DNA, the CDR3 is TGTGCCAGTAGTTCGGATGACAGCAACCAAGAGACCCAGTACTTC.

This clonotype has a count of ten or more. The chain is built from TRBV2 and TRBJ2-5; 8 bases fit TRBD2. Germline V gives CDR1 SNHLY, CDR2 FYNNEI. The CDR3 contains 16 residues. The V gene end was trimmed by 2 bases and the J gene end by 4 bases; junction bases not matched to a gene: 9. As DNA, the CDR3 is TGTGCCAGCAGTGAATCTCTGGCGGGGGGAGGAGAGACCCAGTACTTC. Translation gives CASSESLAGGGETQYF.

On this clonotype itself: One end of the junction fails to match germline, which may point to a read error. CDR3 protein: CASSLDARVQETQYF. DNA for the CDR3: TGTGCTAGCAGCTTAGATGCCAGGGTGCAAGAGACCCAGTACTTC. This sequence joins TRBV7-7 and TRBJ2-5; possibly TRBD1 for D (5 bases). The germline gives CDR1 SSHAT, CDR2 FNYEAQ (reference sequence). The CDR3 runs to 15 residues. Full variable domain (outside the CDR3, taken from reference TRBV7-7 and TRBJ2-5): GAGVSQSPRYKVTKRGQDVTLRCDPISSHATLYWYQQALGQGPEFLTYFNYEAQPDKSGLPSDRFSAERPEGSISTLTIQRTEQRDSAMYRCASSLDARVQETQYFGPGTRLLVL.

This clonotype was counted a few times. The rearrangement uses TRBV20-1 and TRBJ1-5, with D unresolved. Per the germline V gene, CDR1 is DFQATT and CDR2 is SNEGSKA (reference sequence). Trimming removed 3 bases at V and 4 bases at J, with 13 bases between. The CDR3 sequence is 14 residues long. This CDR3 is CSARGYDGNQPQHF. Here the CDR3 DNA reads TGCAGTGCTAGGGGTTACGACGGAAATCAGCCCCAGCATTTT.

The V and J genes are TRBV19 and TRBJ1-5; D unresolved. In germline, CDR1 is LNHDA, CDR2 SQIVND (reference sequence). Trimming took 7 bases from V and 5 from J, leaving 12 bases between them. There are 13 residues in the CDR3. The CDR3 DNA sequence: TGTGCCAGTAAAGGTGGAGCTGATCAGCCCCAGCATTTT. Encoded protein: CASKGGADQPQHF.

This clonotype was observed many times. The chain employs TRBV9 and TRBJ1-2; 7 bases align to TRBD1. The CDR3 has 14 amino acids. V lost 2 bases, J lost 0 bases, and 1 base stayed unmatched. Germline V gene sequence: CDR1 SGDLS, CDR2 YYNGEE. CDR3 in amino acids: CASSVQGANYGYTF. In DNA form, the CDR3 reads TGTGCCAGCAGCGTCCAGGGGGCTAACTATGGCTACACCTTC.